This T cell receptor beta chain was retrieved from a study of OX40 agonist ivuxolimab in advanced cancers. At the level of the whole study: Ivuxolimab, which targeted the costimulatory receptor OX40 (CD134), was an agonistic, fully human IgG2 monoclonal antibody. Intravenous ivuxolimab was administered to patients every 2 weeks at six dose levels: 0.01, 0.1, 0.3, 1.5, 3 and 10 mg/kg. Among the roughly 52 dose-escalation patients, about 19 had hepatocellular carcinoma, roughly 15 melanoma, 9 renal cell carcinoma and 9 head and neck cancer. In the dose-escalation cohort, approximately 82% of patients were male, and the mean age was 60 years with a range of roughly 23 to 79. Patients were allowed to have had prior anti-PD-1, anti-PD-L1 or anti-CTLA-4 therapy, and approximately 40% of the dose-escalation patients had been treated with checkpoint inhibitors. Three dose-escalation patients achieved partial responses, one with hepatocellular carcinoma and two with cutaneous melanoma. Peripheral TCRbeta sequencing aimed to test whether ivuxolimab altered TCR sequence diversity and caused clonal T-cell expansion. The monotherapy dose-escalation portion (N = 52 patients) of the phase I ivuxolimab trial is reported in the paper.

Genomic DNA was isolated from the sorted cells so that the TCRbeta CDR3 region could be sequenced. The immunoSEQ Assay was used to sequence the TCRbeta CDR3 regions. Not all clones reach the TCRdb copy of this immuneACCESS table, which keeps in-frame sequences only. Checked studies attribute under half of the gap to unresolved V genes and leave the rest unexplained. This sample has 75,000 to 100,000 clones in its table, and around 85% of those were observed once. Over 0.4% of the sample is in the top ten clones. As regards this clone: There is no known antigen for this receptor. No much larger clone exists at a distance of one base, and base qualities are not known.

The trial excluded patients who had a history of autoimmune disease or were on systemic immunosuppression. Peripheral blood for TCR sequencing was drawn from every dose cohort at baseline, at cycle 4 day 1 and at cycle 7 day 1. The samples were drawn from a first-in-human, open-label, multicenter phase I dose-escalation trial of ivuxolimab. Adults with locally advanced or metastatic melanoma, renal cell carcinoma, hepatocellular carcinoma or head and neck squamous cell carcinoma were enrolled in the trial. CD4+ and CD8+ T cells were sorted separately from peripheral blood before TCR sequencing. What the authors observed across the whole study: Clonal expansion of both CD4+ and CD8+ blood T cells was observed from baseline to week 6 at doses 0.1 to 3.0 mg/kg. After ivuxolimab, expanded clones were on average more numerous among CD8+ T cells than among CD4+ T cells. Low levels of normalized T-cell clonal expansion were also shown by some nonresponding patients. In the 0.1-3.0 mg/kg groups, partial responders were among the patients with the lowest normalized peripheral clonal expansion, particularly in CD8+ T cells. The antigen specificity of the clonally expanded peripheral T cells was not determined.

Inclusive of the bounding cysteine and phenylalanine, the CDR3 is 14 residues long. Left in the record is the CDR3 DNA by itself, 42 bases read in frame from the first base. Looking up the germline V gene yields CDR1 SGDLS and CDR2 YYNGEE. V is clipped by 3 bases and J by 4 bases, and the sequence between their germline boundaries is 11 bases long. The rearranged chain carries TRBV9 and TRBJ1-5, with no D gene named confidently. This clonotype originated in an adult with an advanced solid tumor such as melanoma, head and neck, liver or kidney cancer. The sequenced sample was CD4+ or CD8+ T cells sorted from blood, obtained in a trial of the OX40 agonist ivuxolimab. The CDR3 has the sequence CASSEIGRNQPQHF. The DNA is TGTGCCAGCAGCGAAATCGGAAGGAATCAGCCCCAGCATTTT.